The entry below gives a single T cell receptor (beta chain) sequence along with its context. There are a few counts of this clonotype. No antigen is known for it. There are no base qualities to consult, and no much larger clone falls within one base. The CDR3 holds 15 amino acids from the cysteine to the phenylalanine. Only the CDR3 DNA is retained, 45 bases long and in frame from the first base. CDR1 MNHNS and CDR2 SASEGT were looked up in the germline V gene. The junction carries 17 bases between V and J, which are trimmed by 8 bases and 1 base respectively. Libraries were built with 5' RACE. The run used an Illumina HiSeq 2000. A universal primer binding site was introduced by template switching, and a unique molecular identifier was present in the final cDNA, enabling accurate counting of TCR cDNA molecules. Specific primers in the conserved constant-segment region were used to synthesize first-strand cDNA for TCR alpha and beta chains. To control for contamination, every cDNA library carried two barcodes: a SMART-Mk sample barcode plus Illumina barcodes. Two successive PCR steps introduced TruSeq adapter sequences along with Illumina sample barcodes. TCR alpha and beta cDNA libraries were sequenced on the Illumina HiSeq platform with custom primers. Per the source publication's procedure: Raw reads were processed with MiGEC to extract unique molecular identifiers, and MiXCR was used to determine CDR3 positions. Recombination models were inferred per individual with the repgenHMM and IGoR tools using an EM algorithm. Shared clonotype analysis was performed with the tcR package in R, normalizing sharing by the product of cloneset sizes. To study raw recombination without the effects of thymic and clonal selection, out-of-frame nonproductive sequences were analyzed. The public reads were run again by TCRdb, first through fastp at Q25 and then through MiXCR, and only productive beta chains were kept. Rows are unified per CDR3 protein, each entry keeping the most common DNA and genes. TCRdb's processing, not the authors', yielded these V and J calls. The sample records 650,000 to 800,000 distinct CDR3 sequences, around 8.3% of which are singletons. The leading ten clones occupy roughly 0.9% of the sample.

Every donor was a healthy Caucasian. The twin cohort comprised three pairs of female monozygotic twins, all aged about 18 to 29 years. Peripheral blood mononuclear cells were used as the source from which RNA for TCR libraries was isolated. The source of the sample is a study of identical twins (dated by TCRdb to the mid-2010s). In the study overall: TCR alpha and beta repertoires from monozygotic twins, unrelated adults of various ages and cord blood were deep-sequenced to test whether fetal clonotypes persist. To rule out contamination, the twin experiments were replicated at different times with different library preparation protocols. What the research found in general, with its limitations: Conclusions relied on cross-sectional statistical analysis, since the same donors could not be followed over many years. Compared with coincidental sharing between unrelated individuals, an excess of low generation-probability sequences was observed among out-of-frame TCR alpha sequences shared between twins. Zero-insertion analyses could be partly confounded by invariant T cells such as MAIT and iNKT, though diverse VJ usage argued against such confounding for most clonotypes. Out-of-frame TCR alpha sharing in monozygotic twins was systematically underestimated by recombination models, whereas sharing between unrelated individuals was in agreement with the recombination models. The excess sharing between twins in beta out-of-frame sequences was weaker because fewer shared sequences reduced the signal-to-noise ratio. Fewer insertions were carried by abundant cord blood beta clonotypes; a weaker similar trend was observed in young adult naive repertoires, while no such trend was observed in memory repertoires.

These same data were also listed under a study on yellow fever vaccine responses in identical twins. That second report states: According to the authors, in identical twins the way T cells responded to vaccination appeared partly convergent and partly personalized. Focusing on identical twins, the study followed the T cell clones that responded to the vaccine, and did so with precision.

Sample: PBMCs. The source of this sequence is a woman younger than 30 in good health. The chain was built from TRBV6-1 and TRBJ2-5, with TRBD1 perhaps the D gene, on 5 matching bases. The CDR3: CASDSYVRSQETQYF. The DNA sequence reads TGTGCCAGCGACAGTTATGTACGGAGCCAAGAGACCCAGTACTTC.